Below, 4 T cell receptor beta chains from the same sample are listed, as sequenced in a study of T cells in Graves' hyperthyroidism and ophthalmopathy. What was amplified from RNA transcripts were TCR beta CDR3 regions. The HTBI primer set served for first-round RT-PCR of the TCR CDR3. TCRdb redid the calling of the multiplex PCR reads with MiXCR, one entry per CDR3 protein. The sample lists about 380,000 distinct CDR3 sequences; around a sixth were seen once. Sequenced material: blood. The receptors were gathered from a man between 18 and 29 years old with Graves' ophthalmopathy.

This clonotype was counted ten times or more. The chain carries TRBV2 and TRBJ2-7; D might be TRBD1 (6 bases). This CDR3 region has 13 residues. Trimming removed 6 bases at V and 3 bases at J, with 12 bases between. In germline, CDR1 is SNHLY, CDR2 FYNNEI. CDR3 coding DNA: TGTGCCAGCAGACTTGGGACACTCTACGAGCAGTACTTC. Protein sequence: CASRLGTLYEQYF. The full variable domain, rest sourced from reference TRBV2 and TRBJ2-7, is EPEVTQTPSHQVTQMGQEVILRCVPISNHLYFYWYRQILGQKVEFLVSFYNNEISEKSEIFDDQFSVERPDGSNFTLKIRSTKLEDSAMYFCASRLGTLYEQYFGPGTRLTVT.

With regard to this clonotype: A read error may explain this, as a much larger clone is one base away. CDR3: CASSVQGNEQYF. The CDR3 region has the DNA TGTGCCAGCAGCGTACAGGGAAACGAGCAGTACTTC. The chain employs TRBV7-8 and TRBJ2-7, with TRBD1 as a possible D gene (6 bases). This CDR3 has 12 residues. CDR1 is SGHVS and CDR2 is FQNEAQ in the germline V gene. V lost 5 bases and J 5 bases, leaving 10 bases between the germline ends.

The chain couples TRBV19 to TRBJ1-2; tentative D call: TRBD1 (5 bases). Germline lookup yields CDR1 LNHDA and CDR2 SQIVND (reference sequence). The CDR3 extends over 15 amino acids. Trimming shortened V by 7 bases and J by 4 bases, and 19 bases separated the two germline ends. Written as DNA, the CDR3 is TGTGCCAGTACCCCTCGGGGAGGGGAGGCCTATGGCTACACCTTC. The encoded protein is CASTPRGGEAYGYTF.

As regards this clonotype: Without the conserved terminal phenylalanine or tryptophan, this CDR3 likely stems from a read error. This chain uses TRBV7-2 with TRBJ2-7; TRBD1 agrees at 9 bases. V shed 2 bases and J 1 base; nucleotides not matched to a gene: 3. The CDR3 has 15 residues. Germline loops: CDR1 SGHTA, CDR2 FQGNSA. The CDR3 loop reads CASSLYGTGSYEQYS. The CDR3 bases are TGTGCCAGCAGCTTATATGGGACAGGGTCCTACGAGCAGTACTCC.